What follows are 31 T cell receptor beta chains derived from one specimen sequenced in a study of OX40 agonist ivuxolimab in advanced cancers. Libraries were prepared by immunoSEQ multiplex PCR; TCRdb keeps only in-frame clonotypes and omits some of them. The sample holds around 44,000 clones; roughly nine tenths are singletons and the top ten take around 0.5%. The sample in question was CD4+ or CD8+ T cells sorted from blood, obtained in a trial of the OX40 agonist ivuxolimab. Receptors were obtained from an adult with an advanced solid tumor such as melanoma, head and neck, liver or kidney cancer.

The CDR3 sequence is CASSQNRPYEQYF. Here the CDR3 DNA reads TGTGCCAGCTCCCAGAACCGCCCCTACGAGCAGTACTTC. The gene calls are TRBV7-2 and TRBJ2-7; D gene unclear. Per germline, CDR1 SGHTA and CDR2 FQGNSA. Trimming pared 8 bases from V and 2 bases from J, leaving 13 bases between. This CDR3 has 13 amino acids.

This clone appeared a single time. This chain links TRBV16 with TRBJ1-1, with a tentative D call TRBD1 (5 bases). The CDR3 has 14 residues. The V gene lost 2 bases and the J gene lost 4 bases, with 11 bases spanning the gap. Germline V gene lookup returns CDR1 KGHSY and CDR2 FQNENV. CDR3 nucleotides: TGTGCCAGCAGCCAAACCCGGACAAGCACTGAAGCTTTCTTT. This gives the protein CASSQTRTSTEAFF.

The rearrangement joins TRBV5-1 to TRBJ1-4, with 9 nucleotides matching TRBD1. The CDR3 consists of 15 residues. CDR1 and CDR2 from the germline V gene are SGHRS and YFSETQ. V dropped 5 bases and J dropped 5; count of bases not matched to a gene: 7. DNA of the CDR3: TGCGCCAGCAGTCCGGGGGGGACAGGGAATGAAAAACTGTTTTTT. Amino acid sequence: CASSPGGTGNEKLFF.

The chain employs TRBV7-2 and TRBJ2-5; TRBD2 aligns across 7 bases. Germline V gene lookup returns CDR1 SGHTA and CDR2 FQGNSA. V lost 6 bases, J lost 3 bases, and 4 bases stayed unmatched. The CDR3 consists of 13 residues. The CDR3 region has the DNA TGTGCCAGCAGAGACAGCGGGAAAGAGACCCAGTACTTC. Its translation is CASRDSGKETQYF.

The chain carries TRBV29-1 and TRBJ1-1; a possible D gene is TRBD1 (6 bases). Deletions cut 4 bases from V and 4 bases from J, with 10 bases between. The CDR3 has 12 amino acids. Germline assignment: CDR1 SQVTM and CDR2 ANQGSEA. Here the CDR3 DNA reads TGCAGCGTTGGACAGGAGGGCACTGAAGCTTTCTTT. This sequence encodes CSVGQEGTEAFF.

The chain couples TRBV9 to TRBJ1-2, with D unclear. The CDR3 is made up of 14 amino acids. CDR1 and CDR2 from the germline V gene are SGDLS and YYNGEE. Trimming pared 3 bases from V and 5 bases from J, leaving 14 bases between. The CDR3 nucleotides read TGTGCCAGCAGCGCCGGCAGACCCCTTTATGGCTACACCTTC. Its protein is CASSAGRPLYGYTF. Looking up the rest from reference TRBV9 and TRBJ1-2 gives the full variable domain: DSGVTQTPKHLITATGQRVTLRCSPRSGDLSVYWYQQSLDQGLQFLIQYYNGEERAKGNILERFSAQQFPDLHSELNLSSLELGDSALYFCASSAGRPLYGYTFGSGTRLTVV.

The CDR3 sequence: CASSDPTGADTQYF. In DNA, the CDR3 is TGTGCCAGCAGTGACCCCACAGGGGCAGATACGCAGTATTTT. The rearrangement joins TRBV25-1 to TRBJ2-3, with 7 bases aligning to TRBD1. CDR3 length: 14 residues. The germline V gene encodes CDR1 MGHDK and CDR2 SYGVNS. Trimming took 3 bases from V and 4 from J; bases not matched to a gene: 4.

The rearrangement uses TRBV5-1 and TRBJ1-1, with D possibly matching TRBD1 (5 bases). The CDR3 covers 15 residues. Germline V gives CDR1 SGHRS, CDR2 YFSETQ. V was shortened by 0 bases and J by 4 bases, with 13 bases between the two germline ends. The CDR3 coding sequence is TGCGCCAGCAGCTTGGCCCCGACAGAGGTCACTGAAGCTTTCTTT. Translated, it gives CASSLAPTEVTEAFF.

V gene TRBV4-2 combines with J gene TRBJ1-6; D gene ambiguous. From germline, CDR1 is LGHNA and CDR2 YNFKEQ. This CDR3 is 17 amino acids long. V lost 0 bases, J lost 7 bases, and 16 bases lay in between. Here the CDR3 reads CASSQDPPRATNSPLHF. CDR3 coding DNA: TGTGCCAGCAGCCAAGACCCCCCTAGGGCTACCAATTCACCCCTCCACTTT.

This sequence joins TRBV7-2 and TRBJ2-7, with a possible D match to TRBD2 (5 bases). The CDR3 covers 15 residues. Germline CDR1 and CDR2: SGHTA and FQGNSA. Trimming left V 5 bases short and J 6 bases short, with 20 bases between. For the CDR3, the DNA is TGTGCCAGCAGCGAAACTAGATCATCTATCGCCGAGCAGTACTTC. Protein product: CASSETRSSIAEQYF. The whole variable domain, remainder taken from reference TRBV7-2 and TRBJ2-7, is GAGVSQSPSNKVTEKGKDVELRCDPISGHTALYWYRQSLGQGLEFLIYFQGNSAPDKSGLPSDRFSAERTGGSVSTLTIQRTQQEDSAVYLCASSETRSSIAEQYFGPGTRLTVT.

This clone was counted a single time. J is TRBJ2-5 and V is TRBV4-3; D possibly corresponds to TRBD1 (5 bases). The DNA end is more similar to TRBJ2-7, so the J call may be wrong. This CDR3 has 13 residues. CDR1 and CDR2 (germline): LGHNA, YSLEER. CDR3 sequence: CASSQDLRDEQYF. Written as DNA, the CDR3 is TGCGCCAGCAGCCAAGATCTCAGGGACGAGCAGTACTTC.

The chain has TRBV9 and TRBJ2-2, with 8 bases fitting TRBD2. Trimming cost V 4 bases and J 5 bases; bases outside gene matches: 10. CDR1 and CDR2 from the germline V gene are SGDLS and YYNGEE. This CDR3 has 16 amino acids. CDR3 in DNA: TGTGCCAGCAGCCTCACATGGCGGGGGGTGACCGGGGAGCTGTTTTTT. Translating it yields CASSLTWRGVTGELFF.

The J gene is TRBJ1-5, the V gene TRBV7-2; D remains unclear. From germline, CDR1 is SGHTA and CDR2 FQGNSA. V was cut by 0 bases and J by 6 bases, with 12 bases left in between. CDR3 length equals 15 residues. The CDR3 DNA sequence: TGTGCCAGCAGCTTAGCAGGGCGGTTTGGTCAGCCCCAGCATTTT. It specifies CASSLAGRFGQPQHF.

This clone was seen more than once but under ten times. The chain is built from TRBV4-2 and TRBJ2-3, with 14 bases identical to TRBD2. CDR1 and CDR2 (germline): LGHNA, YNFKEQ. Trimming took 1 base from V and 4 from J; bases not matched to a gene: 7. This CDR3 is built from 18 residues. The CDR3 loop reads CASSQATSGGAAADTQYF. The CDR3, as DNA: TGTGCCAGCAGCCAAGCGACTAGCGGGGGGGCCGCCGCAGATACGCAGTATTTT.

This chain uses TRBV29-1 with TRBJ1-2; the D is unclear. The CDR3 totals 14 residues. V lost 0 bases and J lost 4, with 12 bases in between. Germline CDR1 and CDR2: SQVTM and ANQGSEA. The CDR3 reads CSVEDLSRSYGYTF. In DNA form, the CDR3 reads TGCAGCGTTGAAGATTTGTCCAGAAGCTATGGCTACACCTTC.

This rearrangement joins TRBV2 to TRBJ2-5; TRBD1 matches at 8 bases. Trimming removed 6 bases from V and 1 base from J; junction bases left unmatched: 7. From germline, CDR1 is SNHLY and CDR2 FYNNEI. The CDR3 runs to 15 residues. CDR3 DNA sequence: TGTGCCAGCAGGAAGACAGGGGCCCCCCAAGAGACCCAGTACTTC. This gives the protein CASRKTGAPQETQYF.

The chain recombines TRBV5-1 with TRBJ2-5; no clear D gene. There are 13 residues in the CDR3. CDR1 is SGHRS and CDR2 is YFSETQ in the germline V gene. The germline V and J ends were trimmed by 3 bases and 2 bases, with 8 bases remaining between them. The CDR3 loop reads CASSYSAQETQYF. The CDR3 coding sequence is TGCGCCAGCAGCTACTCGGCACAAGAGACCCAGTACTTC.

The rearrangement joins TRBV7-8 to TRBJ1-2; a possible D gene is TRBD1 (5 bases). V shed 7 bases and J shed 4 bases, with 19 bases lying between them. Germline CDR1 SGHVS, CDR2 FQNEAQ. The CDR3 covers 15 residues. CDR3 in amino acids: CASNPTPERGYGYTF. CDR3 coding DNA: TGTGCCAGCAACCCGACGCCCGAGAGGGGCTATGGCTACACCTTC.

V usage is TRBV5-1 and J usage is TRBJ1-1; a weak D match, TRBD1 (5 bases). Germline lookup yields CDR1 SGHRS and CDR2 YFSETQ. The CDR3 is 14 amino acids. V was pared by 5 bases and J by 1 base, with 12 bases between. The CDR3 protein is CASRRGTGNTEAFF. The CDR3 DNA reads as TGCGCCAGCAGGCGGGGAACAGGGAACACTGAAGCTTTCTTT.

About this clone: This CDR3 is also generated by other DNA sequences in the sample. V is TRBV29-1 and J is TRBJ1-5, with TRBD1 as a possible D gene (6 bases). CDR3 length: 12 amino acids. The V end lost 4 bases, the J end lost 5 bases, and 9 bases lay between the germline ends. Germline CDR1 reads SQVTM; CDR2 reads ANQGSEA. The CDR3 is CSVGGQDQPQHF. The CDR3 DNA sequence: TGCAGCGTTGGGGGGCAGGATCAGCCCCAGCATTTT.

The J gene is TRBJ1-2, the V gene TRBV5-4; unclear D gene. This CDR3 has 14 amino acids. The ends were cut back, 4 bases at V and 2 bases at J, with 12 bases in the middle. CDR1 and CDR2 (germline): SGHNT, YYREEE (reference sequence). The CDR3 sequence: CASSHPTENYGYTF. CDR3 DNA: TGTGCCAGCAGCCATCCGACGGAGAACTATGGCTACACCTTC.

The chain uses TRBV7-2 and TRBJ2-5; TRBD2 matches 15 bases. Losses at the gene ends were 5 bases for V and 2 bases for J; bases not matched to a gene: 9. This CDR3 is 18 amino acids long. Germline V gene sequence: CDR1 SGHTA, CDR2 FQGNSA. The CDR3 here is CASSRTGTSGGLQETQYF. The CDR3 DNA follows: TGTGCCAGCAGCCGAACCGGGACTAGCGGGGGGTTACAAGAGACCCAGTACTTC.

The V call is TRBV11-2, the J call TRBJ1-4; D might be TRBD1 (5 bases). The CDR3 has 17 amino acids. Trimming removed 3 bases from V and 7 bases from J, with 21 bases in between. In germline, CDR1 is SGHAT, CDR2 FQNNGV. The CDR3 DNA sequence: TGTGCCAGCAGCTTCGACCTCCCGGGGGTGGGCGGTGAAAAACTGTTTTTT. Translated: CASSFDLPGVGGEKLFF.

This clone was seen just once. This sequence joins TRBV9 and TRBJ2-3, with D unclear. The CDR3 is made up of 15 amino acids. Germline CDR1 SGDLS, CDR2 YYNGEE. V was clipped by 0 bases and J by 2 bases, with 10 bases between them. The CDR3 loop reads CASSVEPHNTDTQYF. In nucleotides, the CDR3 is TGTGCCAGCAGCGTAGAACCTCATAACACAGATACGCAGTATTTT. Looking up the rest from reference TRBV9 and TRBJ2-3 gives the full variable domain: DSGVTQTPKHLITATGQRVTLRCSPRSGDLSVYWYQQSLDQGLQFLIQYYNGEERAKGNILERFSAQQFPDLHSELNLSSLELGDSALYFCASSVEPHNTDTQYFGPGTRLTVL.

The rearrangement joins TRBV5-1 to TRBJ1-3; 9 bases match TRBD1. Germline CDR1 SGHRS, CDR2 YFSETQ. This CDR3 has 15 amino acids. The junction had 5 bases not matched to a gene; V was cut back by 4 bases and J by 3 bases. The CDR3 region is CASSSGTGSGNTIYF. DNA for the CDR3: TGCGCCAGCAGCAGTGGGACAGGGAGTGGAAACACCATATATTTT.

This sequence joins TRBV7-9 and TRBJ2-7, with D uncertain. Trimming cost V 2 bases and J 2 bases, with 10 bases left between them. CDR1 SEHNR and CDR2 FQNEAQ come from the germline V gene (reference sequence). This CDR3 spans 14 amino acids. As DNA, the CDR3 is TGTGCCAGCAGCTTACCAACAGTAACCTACGAGCAGTACTTC. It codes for CASSLPTVTYEQYF.

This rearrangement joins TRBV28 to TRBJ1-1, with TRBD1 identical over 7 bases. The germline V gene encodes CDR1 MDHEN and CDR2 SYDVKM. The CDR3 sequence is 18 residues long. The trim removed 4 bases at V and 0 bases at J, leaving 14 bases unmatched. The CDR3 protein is CASSSERDRIFVNTEAFF. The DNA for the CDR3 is TGTGCCAGCAGTTCGGAGAGGGACAGAATATTCGTGAACACTGAAGCTTTCTTT.

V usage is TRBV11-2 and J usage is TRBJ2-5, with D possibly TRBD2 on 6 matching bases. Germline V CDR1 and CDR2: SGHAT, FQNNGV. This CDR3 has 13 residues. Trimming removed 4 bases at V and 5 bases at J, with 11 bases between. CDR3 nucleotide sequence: TGTGCCAGCAGCTCCGCGGGGTTTGAGACCCAGTACTTC. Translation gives CASSSAGFETQYF.

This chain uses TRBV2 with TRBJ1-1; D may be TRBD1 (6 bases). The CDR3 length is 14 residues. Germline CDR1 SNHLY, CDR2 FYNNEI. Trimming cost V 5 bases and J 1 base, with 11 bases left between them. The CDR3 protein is CASSWSDRNTEAFF. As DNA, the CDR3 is TGTGCCAGCAGTTGGTCGGACAGGAACACTGAAGCTTTCTTT.

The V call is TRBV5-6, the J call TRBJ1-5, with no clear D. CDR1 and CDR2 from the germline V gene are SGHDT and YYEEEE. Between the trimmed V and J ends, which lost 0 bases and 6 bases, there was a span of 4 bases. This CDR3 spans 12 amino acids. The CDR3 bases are TGTGCCAGCAGCTTGGGATCTCAGCCCCAGCATTTT. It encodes CASSLGSQPQHF.

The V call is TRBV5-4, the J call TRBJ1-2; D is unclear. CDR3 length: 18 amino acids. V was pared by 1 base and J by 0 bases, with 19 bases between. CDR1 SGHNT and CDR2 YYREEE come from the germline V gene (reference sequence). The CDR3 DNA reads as TGTGCCAGCAGCTTGTACGGGGTTGGAGACAACTCTAACTATGGCTACACCTTC. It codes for CASSLYGVGDNSNYGYTF.